The 29 T cell receptor beta chains reported below all come from one sample, sequenced in a study of blood T cell repertoires in COVID-19. Some clones are missing from TCRdb's copy, which holds only in-frame ones; the method was immunoSEQ multiplex PCR. The table lists roughly 350,000 clones, more than 85% of them singletons. Sequenced material: PBMCs or T cells enriched from blood (not recorded which). Receptors originate from a woman younger than 45 who had recovered from COVID-19.

The chain recombines TRBV9 with TRBJ2-7, with D uncertain. This CDR3 contains 13 residues. Trimming left V 0 bases short and J 5 bases short, with 9 bases between. Germline CDR1 SGDLS, CDR2 YYNGEE. CDR3 bases: TGTGCCAGCAGCGTAGGAGCGTGGGACGAGCAGTACTTC. It encodes CASSVGAWDEQYF.

The V call is TRBV4-1, the J call TRBJ2-7, with 7 nucleotides matching TRBD1. This CDR3 spans 16 amino acids. V was pared by 1 base and J by 3 bases, with 9 bases of the junction left unmatched. Germline lookup yields CDR1 MGHRA and CDR2 YSYEKL. The CDR3 spells CASSQVRDSRNYEQYF. CDR3 bases: TGCGCCAGCAGCCAAGTCAGGGACAGTAGAAACTACGAGCAGTACTTC.

This clone was recorded only once. The chain uses TRBV28 and TRBJ1-2, with 8 positions matching TRBD1. The CDR3 sequence is 16 residues long. CDR1 and CDR2 (germline): MDHEN, SYDVKM. V gave up 4 bases and J gave up 2 bases; unmatched junction bases: 9. Here the CDR3 reads CASSSGPQGANYGYTF. Written as DNA, the CDR3 is TGTGCCAGCAGTTCGGGGCCCCAGGGGGCAAACTATGGCTACACCTTC.

The chain recombines TRBV4-1 with TRBJ2-1; 9 nucleotides match TRBD2. V dropped 0 bases and J dropped 5; count of bases not matched to a gene: 2. The CDR3 is made up of 15 amino acids. CDR1 is MGHRA, CDR2 YSYEKL, per germline. Here the CDR3 DNA reads TGCGCCAGCAGCCAAGACGCTAGCGGGAACAATGAGCAGTTCTTC. Residues: CASSQDASGNNEQFF.

The count of this clone is one. The rearrangement joins TRBV5-1 to TRBJ2-1; possibly TRBD1 for D (6 bases). The length of the CDR3 is 15 residues. Germline CDR1 SGHRS, CDR2 YFSETQ. V was clipped by 1 base and J by 1 base, with 9 bases between them. CDR3 sequence: CASSLTGLSYNEQFF. In DNA, the CDR3 is TGCGCCAGCAGCTTGACAGGGCTTTCCTACAATGAGCAGTTCTTC.

This chain uses TRBV19 with TRBJ2-2; no reliable D call. Between the trimmed V and J ends, which lost 7 bases and 6 bases, there was a span of 9 bases. The CDR3 sequence is 12 residues long. The V gene's germline CDR1 is LNHDA and CDR2 SQIVND (reference sequence). The CDR3, as DNA: TGTGCCAGTACCTTAGTATCCGGGGAGCTGTTTTTT. As protein: CASTLVSGELFF.

The chain uses TRBV4-1 and TRBJ2-7; D call uncertain. The CDR3 runs 16 residues. The ends were cut back, 0 bases at V and 5 bases at J, with 17 bases in the middle. The germline V gene encodes CDR1 MGHRA and CDR2 YSYEKL. The DNA for the CDR3 is TGCGCCAGCAGCCAAGATCGTCTGATGACATTCCACGAGCAGTACTTC. It specifies CASSQDRLMTFHEQYF.

This chain links TRBV29-1 with TRBJ1-6; D not certain. Germline V gene sequence: CDR1 SQVTM, CDR2 ANQGSEA. V gave up 7 bases and J gave up 13 bases, with 23 bases separating them. There are 14 residues in the CDR3. The CDR3: CSAGVAVARSPLHF. In DNA, the CDR3 is TGCAGCGCCGGGGTCGCCGTGGCAAGGTCGCCCCTCCACTTT.

The rearrangement uses TRBV18 and TRBJ2-2; 7 bases map to TRBD1. CDR3 length equals 17 residues. Germline V lookup: CDR1 KGHSH, CDR2 LQKENI. The J segment lost 0 bases and the V segment lost 4 bases, leaving 8 bases of the junction unmatched. The CDR3 region is CASSLSPQGANTGELFF. DNA for the CDR3: TGTGCCAGCTCACTCTCCCCCCAGGGGGCGAACACCGGGGAGCTGTTTTTT. Complete variable domain (other parts from reference TRBV18 and TRBJ2-2): NAGVMQNPRHLVRRRGQEARLRCSPMKGHSHVYWYRQLPEEGLKFMVYLQKENIIDESGMPKERFSAEFPKEGPSILRIQQVVRGDSAAYFCASSLSPQGANTGELFFGEGSRLTVL.

This chain joins TRBV5-1 and TRBJ1-3; TRBD1 agrees at 7 bases. The junction had 2 bases not matched to a gene; V was cut back by 4 bases and J by 4 bases. This CDR3 has 13 residues. The germline V gene has CDR1 SGHRS and CDR2 YFSETQ. The CDR3 loop reads CASSRDRGNTIYF. In DNA form, the CDR3 reads TGCGCCAGCAGCCGGGACAGAGGAAACACCATATATTTT. The variable domain in full, with the rest retrieved from reference TRBV5-1 and TRBJ1-3, is KAGVTQTPRYLIKTRGQQVTLSCSPISGHRSVSWYQQTPGQGLQFLFEYFSETQRNKGNFPGRFSGRQFSNSRSEMNVSTLELGDSALYLCASSRDRGNTIYFGEGSWLTVV.

CDR3 coding DNA: TGTGCCAGCAGTCTAGCGGGAAAAGAGACCCAGTACTTC. Its translation is CASSLAGKETQYF. V is TRBV7-3 and J is TRBJ2-5, with 9 bases identical to TRBD2. This CDR3 has 13 amino acids. Trimming took 6 bases from V and 3 from J; bases not matched to a gene: 2. CDR1 is SGHTA, CDR2 FQGTGA, per germline.

The V call is TRBV18, the J call TRBJ2-7, with TRBD1 identical over 7 bases. Germline assignment: CDR1 KGHSH and CDR2 LQKENI. The CDR3 length is 13 residues. V trimming: 2 bases; J trimming: 4 bases; junction bases outside the gene matches: 2. In nucleotides, the CDR3 is TGTGCCAGCTCACCAGGGACAGATTACGAGCAGTACTTC. Protein product: CASSPGTDYEQYF.

The chain joins TRBV27 to TRBJ2-3; TRBD2 matches at 7 bases. The CDR3 spans 16 residues. Trimming cost V 2 bases and J 2 bases; bases outside gene matches: 7. Germline V gene data show CDR1 as MNHEY and CDR2 as SMNVEV (reference sequence). This chain's CDR3 is CASSLIGTTHTDTQYF. As DNA, the CDR3 is TGTGCCAGCAGTTTAATCGGGACTACCCACACAGATACGCAGTATTTT.

The chain is built from TRBV9 and TRBJ2-7; 9 bases fit TRBD1. V trimming: 3 bases; J trimming: 5 bases; junction bases outside the gene matches: 6. Germline lookup yields CDR1 SGDLS and CDR2 YYNGEE. CDR3 length: 14 amino acids. CDR3: CASSAGTGKNEQYF. The CDR3 DNA is TGTGCCAGCAGCGCCGGGACAGGGAAGAACGAGCAGTACTTC. The whole variable domain, remainder taken from reference TRBV9 and TRBJ2-7, is DSGVTQTPKHLITATGQRVTLRCSPRSGDLSVYWYQQSLDQGLQFLIQYYNGEERAKGNILERFSAQQFPDLHSELNLSSLELGDSALYFCASSAGTGKNEQYFGPGTRLTVT.

In nucleotides, the CDR3 is TGTGCCAGTGGCTATTCCGGGGGGACTTACTTC. As protein: CASGYSGGTYF. The rearrangement links TRBV28 to TRBJ2-7, with TRBD2 matching 7 bases. The CDR3 is made up of 11 amino acids. J gave up 13 bases and V 9 bases, and 12 bases lay outside the gene matches. Germline V gene lookup returns CDR1 MDHEN and CDR2 SYDVKM. The whole variable domain, remainder taken from reference TRBV28 and TRBJ2-7, is DVKVTQSSRYLVKRTGEKVFLECVQDMDHENMFWYRQDPGLGLRLIYFSYDVKMKEKGDIPEGYSVSREKKERFSLILESASTNQTSMYLCASGYSGGTYFGPGTRLTVT.

J is TRBJ1-3 and V is TRBV3-1 (or the pseudogene TRBV3-2); no clear D. In germline, CDR1 is LGHDT, CDR2 YNNKEL (reference sequence). The V and J ends lost 0 bases and 0 bases respectively, with 6 bases between them. There are 15 residues in the CDR3. The CDR3 DNA reads as TGTGCCAGCAGCCAAGACAGACTCTCTGGAAACACCATATATTTT. Its protein is CASSQDRLSGNTIYF.

The rearrangement links TRBV7-9 to TRBJ2-3; 9 bases match TRBD2. Germline-derived CDR1 and CDR2 are SEHNR and FQNEAQ (reference sequence). The CDR3 loop spans 16 amino acids. V lost 5 bases and J lost 2; bases outside the gene matches: 8. In DNA, the CDR3 is TGTGCCAGCAGCGACTCGACTAGCGGAGCCACAGATACGCAGTATTTT. Translating gives CASSDSTSGATDTQYF.

This clone showed up just a few times. The chain combines TRBV28 with TRBJ2-2; 9 bases align to TRBD2. With 2 bases clipped from V and 5 bases from J, the junction kept 6 bases outside the gene matches. Germline V gene data show CDR1 as MDHEN and CDR2 as SYDVKM. CDR3 length: 16 residues. The chain's CDR3 is CASSLLAGPGTGELFF. CDR3 bases: TGTGCCAGCAGTTTACTAGCGGGGCCCGGGACCGGGGAGCTGTTTTTT.

The chain carries TRBV19 and TRBJ2-2; 7 nucleotides align to TRBD1. With V trimmed by 9 bases and J by 2 bases, 6 bases remained unmatched. The V gene's germline CDR1 is LNHDA and CDR2 SQIVND (reference sequence). The CDR3 has 14 amino acids. The CDR3 region has the DNA TGTGCCAGCACCAGGACAGGAAACACCGGGGAGCTGTTTTTT. This gives the protein CASTRTGNTGELFF.

The CDR3 DNA sequence: TGTGCCAGCAGGCCAAGCGGGAGCTCCTACAATGAGCAGTTCTTC. This sequence encodes CASRPSGSSYNEQFF. J is TRBJ2-1 and V is TRBV11-2; TRBD2 agrees at 8 bases. Losses at the gene ends were 6 bases for V and 0 bases for J; bases not matched to a gene: 4. The CDR3 is 15 amino acids. Germline CDR1 reads SGHAT; CDR2 reads FQNNGV.

This clone occurred once. The chain is built from TRBV4-1 and TRBJ1-2; D call uncertain. Trimming stripped 1 base from V and 5 bases from J, with 11 bases between. This CDR3 is 14 amino acids long. Germline V gene sequence: CDR1 MGHRA, CDR2 YSYEKL. The CDR3 is CASSQVADSYGYTF. The DNA for the CDR3 is TGCGCCAGCAGCCAAGTTGCAGACTCTTATGGCTACACCTTC.

This sequence joins TRBV12-3 or TRBV12-4 and TRBJ2-1, with D uncertain. The CDR3 runs 11 residues. Trimming removed 4 bases from V and 4 bases from J, with 2 bases in between. CDR3 loop: CASSSYNEQFF. The CDR3 DNA reads as TGTGCCAGCAGTTCTTACAATGAGCAGTTCTTC.

The chain has TRBV19 and TRBJ2-7; the match to TRBD2 covers 12 bases. The germline V gene encodes CDR1 LNHDA and CDR2 SQIVND (reference sequence). This CDR3 comprises 19 residues. Trimming took 9 bases from V and 0 from J; bases not matched to a gene: 18. This CDR3 reads CASARVTSGSTSISYEQYF. DNA for the CDR3: TGTGCCAGCGCCCGGGTGACTAGCGGGAGCACCTCGATCTCCTACGAGCAGTACTTC.

The chain combines TRBV12-3 or TRBV12-4 with TRBJ1-2; 7 nucleotides line up with TRBD1. The CDR3 consists of 13 residues. After removal of 5 bases from V and 8 bases from J, the junction contained 8 bases not matched to a gene. CDR3 sequence (DNA): TGTGCCAGCAGTCCGACAGGGCGATCCGGCTACACCTTC. Residues: CASSPTGRSGYTF.

This chain joins TRBV5-1 and TRBJ1-5; D is perhaps TRBD1 (5 bases). CDR1 and CDR2 from the germline V gene are SGHRS and YFSETQ. The CDR3 has 15 residues. Trimming removed 3 bases at V and 1 base at J, with 11 bases between. The CDR3 nucleotides read TGCGCCAGCAGCTGGAGGGGTGAGAGCAATCAGCCCCAGCATTTT. As protein: CASSWRGESNQPQHF.

This chain uses TRBV6-2 or TRBV6-3 with TRBJ2-7, with TRBD1 matching 8 bases. The CDR3 loop spans 14 amino acids. Trimming cost V 5 bases and J 0 bases; bases outside gene matches: 3. Germline CDR1 is MNHEY and CDR2 is SVGEGT. The CDR3 bases are TGTGCCAGCAGTCCGACAGGGGTCTCCTACGAGCAGTACTTC. Translated, it gives CASSPTGVSYEQYF.

In the case of this clone: A junction end diverges from the germline sequence, so it may reflect a read error. V and J are TRBV27 and TRBJ2-7, with D perhaps matching TRBD1 (6 bases). CDR1 and CDR2 (germline): MNHEY, SMNVEV (reference sequence). The CDR3 spans 14 residues. This CDR3 reads CASGSPGHSNEQYF. Written as DNA, the CDR3 is TGTGCCAGCGGATCACCGGGACACTCCAACGAGCAGTACTTC.

The gene calls are TRBV28 and TRBJ2-1; 8 nucleotides line up with TRBD1. Trimming removed 5 bases from V and 2 bases from J; junction bases left unmatched: 5. This CDR3 spans 15 amino acids. The germline V gene encodes CDR1 MDHEN and CDR2 SYDVKM. CDR3 region: CASSGPDRAYNEQFF. In nucleotides, the CDR3 is TGTGCCAGCAGTGGCCCGGACAGGGCCTACAATGAGCAGTTCTTC.

This clone occurred once. The chain is built from TRBV11-2 and TRBJ2-5; maybe TRBD2 (7 bases). In germline, CDR1 is SGHAT, CDR2 FQNNGV. The germline V and J ends were trimmed by 6 bases and 6 bases, with 17 bases remaining between them. The CDR3 spans 14 residues. The CDR3 DNA is TGTGCCAGCAGTTGGGGGGGGGCCTGGAAGACCCAGTACTTC. Translating it yields CASSWGGAWKTQYF.